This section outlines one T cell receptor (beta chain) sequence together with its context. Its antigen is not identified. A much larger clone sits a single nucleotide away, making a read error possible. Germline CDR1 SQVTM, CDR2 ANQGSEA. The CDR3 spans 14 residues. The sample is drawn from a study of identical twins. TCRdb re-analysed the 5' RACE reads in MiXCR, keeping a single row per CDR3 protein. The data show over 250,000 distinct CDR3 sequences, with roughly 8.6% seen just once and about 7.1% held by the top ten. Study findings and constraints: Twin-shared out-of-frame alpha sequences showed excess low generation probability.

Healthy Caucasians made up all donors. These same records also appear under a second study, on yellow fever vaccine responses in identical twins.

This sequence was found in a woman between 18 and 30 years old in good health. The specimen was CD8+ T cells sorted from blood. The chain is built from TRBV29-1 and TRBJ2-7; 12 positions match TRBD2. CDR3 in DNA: TGCAGCATTGAAGGACTAGCGGGAACCTACGAGCAGTACTTC. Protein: CSIEGLAGTYEQYF.